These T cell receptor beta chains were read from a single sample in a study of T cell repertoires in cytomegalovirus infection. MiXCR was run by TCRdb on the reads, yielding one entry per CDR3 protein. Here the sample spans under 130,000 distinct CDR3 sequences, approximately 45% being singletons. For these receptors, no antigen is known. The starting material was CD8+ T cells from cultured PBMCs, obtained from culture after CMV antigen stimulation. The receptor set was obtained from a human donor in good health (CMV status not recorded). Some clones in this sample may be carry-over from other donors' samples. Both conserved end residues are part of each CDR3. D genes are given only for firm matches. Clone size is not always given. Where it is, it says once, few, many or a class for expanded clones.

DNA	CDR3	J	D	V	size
TGCGCCAGCAGCAGATACAGGAACCTGAACACTGAAGCTTTCTTT	CASSRYRNLNTEAFF	TRBJ1-1	-	TRBV5-1	-
TGTGCCAGCAGCCCGACTAGTACAGATACGCAGTATTTT	CASSPTSTDTQYF	TRBJ2-3	-	TRBV12-3/TRBV12-4	few
TGCAGCGCCCAGGGAATGAACACTGAAGCTTTCTTT	CSAQGMNTEAFF	TRBJ1-1	-	TRBV29-1	few
TGTGCCAGCAGCTTATACAAGAACACTGAAGCTTTCTTT	CASSLYKNTEAFF	TRBJ1-1	-	TRBV7-3	few
TGTGCCACCAGCCCGATGGGGGGGGCCGGGGATGAGCAGTTCTTC	CATSPMGGAGDEQFF	TRBJ2-1	-	TRBV15	many
TGTGCCAGCACGCCTGAGGCAGATACGCAGTATTTT	CASTPEADTQYF	TRBJ2-3	-	TRBV2	-
TGTGCCAGCAGCATCCGGGACACCCACCCGGGACCAGATACGCAGTATTTT	CASSIRDTHPGPDTQYF	TRBJ2-3	-	TRBV11-2	-
TGTGCCAGTAGTATACACCTTAGCGGGGGGGAATACAATGAGCAGTTCTTC	CASSIHLSGGEYNEQFF	TRBJ2-1	TRBD2	TRBV19	few
TGTGCGTCCGCCACAGATACGCAGTATTTT	CASATDTQYF	TRBJ2-3	-	TRBV30	-
TGTGCCAGCAGCGGAGCTCTCTCTGGAAACACCATATATTTT	CASSGALSGNTIYF	TRBJ1-3	-	TRBV9	-
TGTGCCAGCAGTGAAACCGCAGGGAGTCTTAGTGGCTACACCTTC	CASSETAGSLSGYTF	TRBJ1-2	-	TRBV25-1	-
TGTGCCAGCAGTTCGGATCCCCTGGGCAATGAGCAGTTCTTC	CASSSDPLGNEQFF	TRBJ2-1	-	TRBV27	-
TGTGCCAGCAGCACCGACGGAAACTCTGGAAACACCATATATTTT	CASSTDGNSGNTIYF	TRBJ1-3	-	TRBV11-2	few
TGTGCCAGCAGCCAACACGACAGGACAGATACGCAGTATTTT	CASSQHDRTDTQYF	TRBJ2-3	-	TRBV7-2	-
TGTGCCAGCAGCTTAGACAGGGCCGGCCTAGCTCCCTACGAGCAGTACTTC	CASSLDRAGLAPYEQYF	TRBJ2-7	-	TRBV7-4	few
TGTGCCAGCAGCTTAGCGGGGGCAGATACGCAGTATTTT	CASSLAGADTQYF	TRBJ2-3	-	TRBV7-9	many
TGTGCCAGCAGTTTAGGGGGCGTCACTGAAGCTTTCTTT	CASSLGGVTEAFF	TRBJ1-1	-	TRBV27	few